The 9 T cell receptor beta chains reported below all come from one sample, sequenced in a study of CD8+CD57+ T cells in acquired aplastic anemia. The TCR beta profiling, which covered VDJ combination and CDR3 sequence, was carried out using genomic DNA as the template. TCRdb analysed the reads with MiXCR anew, one entry per CDR3 protein. The sample includes 55,000 to 60,000 distinct CDR3 sequences, 57% of them seen just once. The sequenced patients had an expansion of CD8+CD57+ cells seen by flow cytometry. Material for sequencing was sorted CD4+, CD8+, or CD8+CD57+ T cells (not recorded which) from PBMCs. These receptors came from a human donor with aplastic anemia.

This chain connects TRBV25-1 to TRBJ1-2; D gene unclear. Germline V lookup: CDR1 MGHDK, CDR2 SYGVNS. The V end was cut by 5 bases, the J end by 8 bases, with 18 bases between. This CDR3 is 14 amino acids long. In nucleotides, the CDR3 is TGTGCCAGCAGTACCCCCGGAGGGTTCTGGGGCTACACCTTC. Translation gives CASSTPGGFWGYTF.

By its share, this clonotype is medium-sized. V gene TRBV2 combines with J gene TRBJ1-5, with D uncertain. Germline CDR1 and CDR2: SNHLY and FYNNEI. The CDR3 runs to 13 residues. Trimming cost V 6 bases and J 5 bases, with 11 bases left between them. The CDR3 DNA reads TGTGCCAGCAGCGGTCCCTCCCATCAGCCCCAGCATTTT. The encoded protein is CASSGPSHQPQHF.

This clonotype was counted a few times. The chain links TRBV9 to TRBJ2-1; TRBD2 matches 10 bases. CDR3 length: 15 residues. With V trimmed by 4 bases and J by 5 bases, 6 bases remained unmatched. The germline V gene encodes CDR1 SGDLS and CDR2 YYNGEE. The CDR3 DNA is TGTGCCAGCAGCCGTCTAGCGGGGGACAACAATGAGCAGTTCTTC. As protein: CASSRLAGDNNEQFF.

For this clonotype: Sequence at one end of the junction differs from germline and may be a read error. V gene TRBV20-1 combines with J gene TRBJ2-5, with TRBD2 identical over 10 bases. The CDR3 runs to 16 residues. Per the germline V gene, CDR1 is DFQATT and CDR2 is SNEGSKA (reference sequence). The CDR3 region is CSARAYTSGTSETQYF. As DNA, the CDR3 is TGCAGTGCTAGAGCCTACACTAGCGGGACTAGTGAGACTCAGTACTTC.

The chain is built from TRBV7-6 and TRBJ2-1; the match to TRBD2 covers 7 bases. The V segment lost 0 bases and the J segment 3 bases; nucleotides outside the gene matches: 5. This CDR3 has 16 amino acids. Germline CDR1 SGHVS, CDR2 FNYEAQ. The CDR3 bases are TGTGCCAGCAGCTTAGCTTGGGGGGGGAACTACAATGAGCAGTTCTTC. This codes for CASSLAWGGNYNEQFF.

The chain links TRBV20-1 to TRBJ2-1, with 9 bases matching TRBD2. CDR3 length: 17 amino acids. V was pared by 3 bases and J by 1 base, with 10 bases of the junction left unmatched. Germline-derived CDR1 and CDR2 are DFQATT and SNEGSKA (reference sequence). The CDR3 here is CSASWGLAGESYNEQFF. The DNA for the CDR3 is TGCAGTGCTAGTTGGGGGTTAGCGGGGGAATCCTACAATGAGCAGTTCTTC.

The V and J genes are TRBV20-1 and TRBJ1-1; D is possibly TRBD1 (6 bases). The length of the CDR3 is 15 residues. V lost 0 bases, J lost 5 bases, and 16 bases lay in between. From germline, CDR1 is DFQATT and CDR2 SNEGSKA (reference sequence). The CDR3 loop is CSARDWAGAVTEAFF. The CDR3 nucleotides read TGCAGTGCTAGAGATTGGGCAGGGGCGGTGACTGAAGCTTTCTTT.

The chain links TRBV5-1 to TRBJ2-1, with 13 bases fitting TRBD2. Germline assignment: CDR1 SGHRS and CDR2 YFSETQ. The CDR3 has 17 residues. Trimming took 3 bases from V and 0 from J; bases not matched to a gene: 3. The CDR3 nucleotides are TGCGCCAGCAGCTGGACTAGCGGGAGCCCCTCCTACAATGAGCAGTTCTTC. It specifies CASSWTSGSPSYNEQFF.

Many counts were recorded for this clonotype. Germline is not matched at one junction end, which may reflect a read error. This chain uses TRBV29-1 with TRBJ1-1; D perhaps matches TRBD1 (6 bases). From germline, CDR1 is SQVTM and CDR2 ANQGSEA. The CDR3 covers 15 residues. CDR3 sequence: CSVEGWGRGSTEAFF. The CDR3 region has the DNA TGCAGCGTCGAAGGGTGGGGGCGAGGTAGCACTGAAGCTTTCTTT. The entire variable domain, with the rest obtained from reference TRBV29-1 and TRBJ1-1, is as follows: SAVISQKPSRDICQRGTSLTIQCQVDSQVTMMFWYRQQPGQSLTLIATANQGSEATYESGFVIDKFPISRPNLTFSTLTVSNMSPEDSSIYLCSVEGWGRGSTEAFFGQGTRLTVV.